This TCR beta chain is drawn from a study of graft-versus-host responses after intestinal transplantation. Overall study context: All recipients were transplanted with multivisceral, liver-intestinal, or isolated intestinal grafts. The whole recipient group had anti-thymocyte globulin induction followed by tacrolimus and steroids for two to three years.

CDR3 length equals 13 residues. Germline lookup yields CDR1 ENHRY and CDR2 SYGVKD. The ends were cut back, 6 bases at V and 0 bases at J, with 6 bases in the middle. Using immunoSEQ multiplex PCR, the repertoire was profiled, and TCRdb retains in-frame clones only, with some absent. The sample has fewer than 90,000 clones; approximately 94% are singletons. Regarding this clone: Its antigen is unidentified. Other nucleotide sequences from this sample produce the same CDR3.

General study results and limits: The marrow of recipients harbored GvH clones, and ileum or blood showed some of them first. Early post-transplant HvG declines tracked with peak circulating GvH clone levels.

The rearrangement joins TRBV10-3 to TRBJ1-3; D unresolved. This TCR was sampled from a human donor who was the organ donor for an intestinal transplant. The sample was unstimulated CD4+ T cells sorted from spleen or lymph node cells, taken before transplant. CDR3 sequence reads: CAISRDSGNTIYF. In nucleotides, the CDR3 is TGTGCCATCAGCCGGGACTCTGGAAACACCATATATTTT.